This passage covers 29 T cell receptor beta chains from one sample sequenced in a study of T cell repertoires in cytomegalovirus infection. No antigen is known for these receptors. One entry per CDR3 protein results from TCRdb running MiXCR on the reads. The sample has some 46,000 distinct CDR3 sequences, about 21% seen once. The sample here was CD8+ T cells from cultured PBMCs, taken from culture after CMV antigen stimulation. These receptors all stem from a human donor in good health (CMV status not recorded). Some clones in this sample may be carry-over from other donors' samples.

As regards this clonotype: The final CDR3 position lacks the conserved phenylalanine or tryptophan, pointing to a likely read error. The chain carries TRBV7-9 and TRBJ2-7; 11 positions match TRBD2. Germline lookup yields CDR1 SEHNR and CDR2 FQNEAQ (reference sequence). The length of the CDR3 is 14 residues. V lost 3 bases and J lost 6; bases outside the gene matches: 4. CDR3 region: CASSLGTSGSEQYY. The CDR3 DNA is TGTGCCAGCAGCTTGGGGACTAGCGGCAGCGAGCAGTACTAC.

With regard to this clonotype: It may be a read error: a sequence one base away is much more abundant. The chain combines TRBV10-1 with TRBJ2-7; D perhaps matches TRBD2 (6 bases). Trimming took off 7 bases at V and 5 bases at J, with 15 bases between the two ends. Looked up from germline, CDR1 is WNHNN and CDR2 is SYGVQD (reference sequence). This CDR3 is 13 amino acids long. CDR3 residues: CASTDNGGNEQYF. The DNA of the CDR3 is TGCGCCAGCACCGATAATGGCGGGAACGAGCAGTACTTC.

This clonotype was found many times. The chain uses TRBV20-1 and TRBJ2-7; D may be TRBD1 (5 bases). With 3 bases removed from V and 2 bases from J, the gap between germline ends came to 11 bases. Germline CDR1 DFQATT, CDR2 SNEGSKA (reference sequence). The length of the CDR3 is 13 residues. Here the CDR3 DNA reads TGCAGTGCTAGGGCAGGGTTTACCTACGAGCAGTACTTC. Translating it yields CSARAGFTYEQYF.

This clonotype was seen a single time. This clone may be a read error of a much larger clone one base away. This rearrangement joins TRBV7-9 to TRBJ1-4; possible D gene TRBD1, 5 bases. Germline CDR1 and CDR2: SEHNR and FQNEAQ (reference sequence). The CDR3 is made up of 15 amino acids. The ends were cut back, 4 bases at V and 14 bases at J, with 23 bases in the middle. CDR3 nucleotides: TGTGCCAGCAGCTCATCGTCCCGGGACGGGGGATGGCTGTTTTTT. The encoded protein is CASSSSSRDGGWLFF.

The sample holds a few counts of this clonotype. In nucleotides, the CDR3 is TGCGCCAGCAGCCAAGATTTACAGGCAACTAATGAAAAACTGTTTTTT. It translates to CASSQDLQATNEKLFF. The chain uses TRBV4-3 and TRBJ1-4; D is perhaps TRBD1 (5 bases). V was trimmed by 0 bases and J by 0 bases, leaving 8 bases between them. CDR3 length equals 16 residues. From germline, CDR1 is LGHNA and CDR2 YSLEER.

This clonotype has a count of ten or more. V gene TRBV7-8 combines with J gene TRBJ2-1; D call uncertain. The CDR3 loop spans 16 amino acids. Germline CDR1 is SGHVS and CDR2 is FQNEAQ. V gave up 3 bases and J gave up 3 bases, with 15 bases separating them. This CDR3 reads CASSFMWLGDYNEQFF. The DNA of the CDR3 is TGTGCCAGCAGCTTTATGTGGCTGGGCGACTACAATGAGCAGTTCTTC. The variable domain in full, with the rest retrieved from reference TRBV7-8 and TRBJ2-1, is GAGVSQSPRYKVAKRGQDVALRCDPISGHVSLFWYQQALGQGPEFLTYFQNEAQLDKSGLPSDRFFAERPEGSVSTLKIQRTQQEDSAVYLCASSFMWLGDYNEQFFGPGTRLTVL.

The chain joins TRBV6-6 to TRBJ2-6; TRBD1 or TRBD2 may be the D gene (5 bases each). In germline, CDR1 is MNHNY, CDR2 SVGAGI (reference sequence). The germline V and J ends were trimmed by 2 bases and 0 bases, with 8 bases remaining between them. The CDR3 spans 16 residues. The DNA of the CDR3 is TGTGCCAGCAGTTACGGGACGCCCTCTGGGGCCAACGTCCTGACTTTC. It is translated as CASSYGTPSGANVLTF.

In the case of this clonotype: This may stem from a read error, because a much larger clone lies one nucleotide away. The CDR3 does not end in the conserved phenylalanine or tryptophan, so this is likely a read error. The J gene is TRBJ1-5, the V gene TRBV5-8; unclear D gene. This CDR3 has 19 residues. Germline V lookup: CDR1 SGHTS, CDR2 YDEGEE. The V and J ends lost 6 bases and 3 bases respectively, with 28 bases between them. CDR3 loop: CASNLISSNAIAFNQPQHY. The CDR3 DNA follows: TGTGCCAGCAACCTAATCTCATCAAATGCGATAGCGTTCAATCAGCCCCAGCATTAT.

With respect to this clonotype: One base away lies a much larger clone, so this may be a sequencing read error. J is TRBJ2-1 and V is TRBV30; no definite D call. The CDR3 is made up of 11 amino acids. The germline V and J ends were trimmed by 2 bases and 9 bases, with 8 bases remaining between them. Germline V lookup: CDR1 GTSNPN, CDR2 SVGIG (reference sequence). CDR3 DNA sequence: TGTGCCTGGAGTTGCTGGGGTGAGCAGTTCTTC. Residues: CAWSCWGEQFF.

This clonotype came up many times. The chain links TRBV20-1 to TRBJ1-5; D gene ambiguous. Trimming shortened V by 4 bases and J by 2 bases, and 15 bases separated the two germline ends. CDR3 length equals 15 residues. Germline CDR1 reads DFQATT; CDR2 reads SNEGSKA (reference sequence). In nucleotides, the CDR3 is TGCAGTGCTATTAGGGAACCTCCGCGCAATCAGCCCCAGCATTTT. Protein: CSAIREPPRNQPQHF.

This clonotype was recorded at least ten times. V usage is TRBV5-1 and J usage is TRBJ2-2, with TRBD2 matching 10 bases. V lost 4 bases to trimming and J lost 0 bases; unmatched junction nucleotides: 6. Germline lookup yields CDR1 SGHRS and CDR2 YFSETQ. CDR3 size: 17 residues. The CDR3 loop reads CASSPSSGGSNTGELFF. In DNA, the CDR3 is TGCGCCAGCAGCCCCTCTAGCGGGGGTTCGAACACCGGGGAGCTGTTTTTT.

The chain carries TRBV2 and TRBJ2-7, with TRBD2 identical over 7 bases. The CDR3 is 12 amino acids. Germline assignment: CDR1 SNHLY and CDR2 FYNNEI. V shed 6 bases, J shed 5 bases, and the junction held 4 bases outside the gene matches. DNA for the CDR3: TGTGCCAGCAGGGGGCGGGGGAACGAGCAGTACTTC. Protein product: CASRGRGNEQYF.

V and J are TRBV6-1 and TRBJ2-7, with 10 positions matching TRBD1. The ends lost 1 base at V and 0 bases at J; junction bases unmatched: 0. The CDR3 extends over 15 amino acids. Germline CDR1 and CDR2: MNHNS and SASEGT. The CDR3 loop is CASSEGTGGSYEQYF. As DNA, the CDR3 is TGTGCCAGCAGTGAAGGGACAGGGGGCTCCTACGAGCAGTACTTC.

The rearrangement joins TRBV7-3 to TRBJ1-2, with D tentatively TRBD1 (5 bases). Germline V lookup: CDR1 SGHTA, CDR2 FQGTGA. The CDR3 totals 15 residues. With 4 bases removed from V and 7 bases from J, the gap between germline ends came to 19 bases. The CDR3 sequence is CASSSDPTGTGGYTF. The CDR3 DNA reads TGTGCCAGCAGCTCCGACCCCACTGGGACGGGTGGCTACACCTTC. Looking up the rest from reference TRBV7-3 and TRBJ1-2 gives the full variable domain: GAGVSQTPSNKVTEKGKYVELRCDPISGHTALYWYRQSLGQGPEFLIYFQGTGAADDSGLPNDRFFAVRPEGSVSTLKIQRTERGDSAVYLCASSSDPTGTGGYTFGSGTRLTVV.

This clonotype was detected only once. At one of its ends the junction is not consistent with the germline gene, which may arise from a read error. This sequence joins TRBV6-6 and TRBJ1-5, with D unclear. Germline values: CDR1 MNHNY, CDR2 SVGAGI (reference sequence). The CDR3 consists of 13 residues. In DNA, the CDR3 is TGTGCCAGCAGGTACTCGCCGGGGCAGCCCCAGCATTTT. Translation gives CASRYSPGQPQHF.

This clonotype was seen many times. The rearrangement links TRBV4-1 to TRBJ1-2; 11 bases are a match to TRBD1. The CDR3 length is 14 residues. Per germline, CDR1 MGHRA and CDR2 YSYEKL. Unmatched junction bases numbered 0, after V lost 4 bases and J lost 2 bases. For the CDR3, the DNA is TGCGCCAGCAGCCGGGACAGGGGGAACTATGGCTACACCTTC. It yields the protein CASSRDRGNYGYTF.

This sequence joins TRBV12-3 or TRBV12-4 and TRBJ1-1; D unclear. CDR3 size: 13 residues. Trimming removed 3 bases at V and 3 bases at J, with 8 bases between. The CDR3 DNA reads TGTGCCAGCAGTTTGATCGGTGACACTGAAGCTTTCTTT. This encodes CASSLIGDTEAFF.

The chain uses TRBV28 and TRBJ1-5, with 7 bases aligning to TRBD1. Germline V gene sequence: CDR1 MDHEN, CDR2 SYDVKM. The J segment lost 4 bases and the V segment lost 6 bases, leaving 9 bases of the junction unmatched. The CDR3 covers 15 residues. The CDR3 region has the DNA TGTGCCAGCAGACTACTCCGGGACAGAAATCAGCCCCAGCATTTT. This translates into CASRLLRDRNQPQHF.

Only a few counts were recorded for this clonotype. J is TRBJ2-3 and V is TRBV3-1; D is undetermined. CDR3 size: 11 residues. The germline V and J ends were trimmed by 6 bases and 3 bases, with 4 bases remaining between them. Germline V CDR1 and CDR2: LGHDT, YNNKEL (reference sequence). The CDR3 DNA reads TGTGCCAGCAGGAAGACAGATACGCAGTATTTT. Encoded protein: CASRKTDTQYF.

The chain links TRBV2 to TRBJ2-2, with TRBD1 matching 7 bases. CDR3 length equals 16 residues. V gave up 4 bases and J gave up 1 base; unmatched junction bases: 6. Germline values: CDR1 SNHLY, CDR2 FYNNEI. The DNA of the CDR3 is TGTGCCAGCAGTGTGGACAGGAATGAGAACACCGGGGAGCTGTTTTTT. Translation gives CASSVDRNENTGELFF. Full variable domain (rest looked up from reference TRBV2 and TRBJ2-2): EPEVTQTPSHQVTQMGQEVILRCVPISNHLYFYWYRQILGQKVEFLVSFYNNEISEKSEIFDDQFSVERPDGSNFTLKIRSTKLEDSAMYFCASSVDRNENTGELFFGEGSRLTVL.

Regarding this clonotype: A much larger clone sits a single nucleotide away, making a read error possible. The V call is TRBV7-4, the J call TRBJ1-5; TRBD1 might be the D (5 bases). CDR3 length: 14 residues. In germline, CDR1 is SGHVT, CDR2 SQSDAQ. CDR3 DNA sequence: TGTACCAGCAGCCTTGGGGGGGTAGGTCAGCCCCAGCATTTT. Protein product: CTSSLGGVGQPQHF. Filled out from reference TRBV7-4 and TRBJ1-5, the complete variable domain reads GAGVSQSPRYKVAKRGRDVALRCDSISGHVTLYWYRQTLGQGSEVLTYSQSDAQRDKSGRPSGRFSAERPERSVSTLKIQRTEQGDSAVYLCTSSLGGVGQPQHFGDGTRLSIL.

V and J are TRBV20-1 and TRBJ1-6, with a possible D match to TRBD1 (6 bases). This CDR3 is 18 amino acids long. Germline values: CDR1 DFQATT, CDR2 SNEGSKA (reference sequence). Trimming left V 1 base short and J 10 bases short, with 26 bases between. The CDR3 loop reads CSARGGGVSTTRRSPLHF. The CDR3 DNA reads TGCAGTGCTAGAGGAGGGGGGGTTTCGACTACCCGGCGCTCACCCCTCCACTTT.

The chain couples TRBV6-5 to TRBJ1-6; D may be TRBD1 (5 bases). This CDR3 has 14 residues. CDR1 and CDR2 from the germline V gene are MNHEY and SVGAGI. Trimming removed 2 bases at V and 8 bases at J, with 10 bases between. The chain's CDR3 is CASSYGGVDSPLHF. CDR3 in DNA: TGTGCCAGCAGTTACGGGGGAGTAGATTCACCCCTCCACTTT.

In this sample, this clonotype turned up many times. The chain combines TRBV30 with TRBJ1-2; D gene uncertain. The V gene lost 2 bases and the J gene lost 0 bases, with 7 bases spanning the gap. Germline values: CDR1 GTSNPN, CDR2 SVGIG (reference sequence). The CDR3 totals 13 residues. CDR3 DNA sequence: TGTGCCTGGAGTCTAGCCCCTAACTATGGCTACACCTTC. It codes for CAWSLAPNYGYTF.

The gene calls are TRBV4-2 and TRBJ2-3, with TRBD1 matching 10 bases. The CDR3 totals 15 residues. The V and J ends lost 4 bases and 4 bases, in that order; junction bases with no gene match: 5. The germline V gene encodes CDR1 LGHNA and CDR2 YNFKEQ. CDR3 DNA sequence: TGTGCCAGCAGCCTTGACAGGGGGCGGCCAGATACGCAGTATTTT. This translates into CASSLDRGRPDTQYF.

CDR3 sequence reads: CASSGPGDFFYGYTF. CDR3 sequence (DNA): TGTGCCAGCAGCGGTCCAGGGGACTTCTTCTATGGCTACACCTTC. The chain carries TRBV7-9 and TRBJ1-2, with D maybe TRBD1 (6 bases). V lost 5 bases and J 4 bases, leaving 17 bases between the germline ends. This CDR3 is built from 15 residues. Germline CDR1 reads SEHNR; CDR2 reads FQNEAQ (reference sequence).

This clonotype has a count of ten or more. In DNA, the CDR3 is TGTGCCAGCAGCGTAGACGGGGACAGCTCCTACGAGCAGTACTTC. Its translation is CASSVDGDSSYEQYF. The V and J genes are TRBV9 and TRBJ2-7; 7 positions agree with TRBD1. J lost 0 bases, V lost 0 bases, and 3 bases had no gene match. Germline lookup yields CDR1 SGDLS and CDR2 YYNGEE. The CDR3 loop spans 15 amino acids.

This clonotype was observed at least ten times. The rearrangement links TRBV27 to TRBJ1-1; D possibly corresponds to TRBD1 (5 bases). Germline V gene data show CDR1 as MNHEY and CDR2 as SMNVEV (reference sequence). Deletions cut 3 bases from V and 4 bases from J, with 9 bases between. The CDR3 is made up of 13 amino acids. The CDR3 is CASSLGVGTEAFF. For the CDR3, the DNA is TGTGCCAGCAGTTTGGGGGTAGGCACTGAAGCTTTCTTT.

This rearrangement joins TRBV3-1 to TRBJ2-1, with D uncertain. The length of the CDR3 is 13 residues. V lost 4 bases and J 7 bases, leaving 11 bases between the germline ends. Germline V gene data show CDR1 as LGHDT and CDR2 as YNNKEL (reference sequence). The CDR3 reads CASSPACGNEQFF. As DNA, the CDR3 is TGTGCCAGCAGCCCGGCATGCGGTAATGAGCAGTTCTTC.